Listed here are 21 T cell receptor beta chains from one sample, sequenced in a study of blood T cell repertoires in COVID-19. Clones were read by immunoSEQ multiplex PCR, and TCRdb kept only the in-frame ones, dropping some. The data hold fewer than 250,000 clones, with 86% observed a single time. What was sequenced was peripheral blood. These receptors were collected from a woman of 80 years or more with COVID-19, enrolled during active disease.

DNA of the CDR3: TGTGCCAGCAGCCCAAGGGGCACCTGGGATGGCTACACCTTC. Translation: CASSPRGTWDGYTF. The V call is TRBV6-5, the J call TRBJ1-2, with D perhaps matching TRBD1 (5 bases). CDR1 MNHEY and CDR2 SVGAGI come from the germline V gene. With 6 bases removed from V and 6 bases from J, the gap between germline ends came to 17 bases. This CDR3 contains 14 residues.

CDR3 bases: TGCGCCAGCAGCTTGGAGGCGGTAACGGGTTCACCCCTCCACTTT. It is translated as CASSLEAVTGSPLHF. The genes are TRBV5-1 and TRBJ1-6; D call uncertain. The V and J ends lost 0 bases and 9 bases respectively, with 13 bases between them. Looked up from germline, CDR1 is SGHRS and CDR2 is YFSETQ. This CDR3 is 15 amino acids long.

The rearrangement uses TRBV24-1 and TRBJ2-1; a possible D gene is TRBD2 (7 bases). Trimming cost V 6 bases and J 6 bases, with 14 bases left between them. Looked up from germline, CDR1 is KGHDR and CDR2 is SFDVKD. The CDR3 runs 14 residues. CDR3: CATSQAGATNEQFF. CDR3 sequence (DNA): TGTGCCACCAGTCAGGCGGGGGCCACCAATGAGCAGTTCTTC.

V gene TRBV19 combines with J gene TRBJ1-2; 10 positions match TRBD1. After removal of 10 bases from V and 4 bases from J, the junction contained 15 bases not matched to a gene. Germline assignment: CDR1 LNHDA and CDR2 SQIVND (reference sequence). The CDR3 is made up of 16 amino acids. The CDR3 nucleotides are TGTGCCACAAACGGGGACAGGGGCCTCGAGTCCTATGGCTACACCTTC. Translated, it gives CATNGDRGLESYGYTF.

This clone appeared once. CDR3 protein: CASSVGQRYGYTF. The DNA of the CDR3 is TGTGCCAGCAGCGTAGGGCAGAGGTATGGCTACACCTTC. V gene TRBV9 combines with J gene TRBJ1-2; D unclear. The germline V gene encodes CDR1 SGDLS and CDR2 YYNGEE. Trimming pared 0 bases from V and 5 bases from J, leaving 8 bases between. This CDR3 is 13 amino acids long.

The table lists this clone with a count of one. The CDR3 loop is CASRGTSGAQETQYF. The CDR3 DNA sequence: TGCGCCAGCAGGGGGACTAGCGGGGCCCAAGAGACCCAGTACTTC. This rearrangement joins TRBV5-1 to TRBJ2-5; 13 bases line up with TRBD2. The V and J ends lost 5 bases and 1 base, in that order; junction bases with no gene match: 2. CDR1 is SGHRS, CDR2 YFSETQ, per germline. The CDR3 runs to 15 residues.

This rearrangement joins TRBV5-1 to TRBJ1-3; maybe TRBD1 (5 bases). This CDR3 has 14 amino acids. Germline V lookup: CDR1 SGHRS, CDR2 YFSETQ. V gave up 4 bases and J gave up 2 bases, with 10 bases separating them. The DNA for the CDR3 is TGCGCCAGCAGCAGTGGGGGGACTGGAAACACCATATATTTT. Translated, it gives CASSSGGTGNTIYF.

The chain combines TRBV19 with TRBJ2-2, with TRBD1 identical over 11 bases. V shed 7 bases and J 5 bases; nucleotides not matched to a gene: 12. The germline V gene encodes CDR1 LNHDA and CDR2 SQIVND (reference sequence). The CDR3 length is 17 residues. The CDR3 DNA is TGTGCCAGTATACCCCCCCATGGGACAGGGGGGACCGGGGAGCTGTTTTTT. Encoded protein: CASIPPHGTGGTGELFF. The full variable domain, with the rest looked up from reference TRBV19 and TRBJ2-2, is DGGITQSPKYLFRKEGQNVTLSCEQNLNHDAMYWYRQDPGQGLRLIYYSQIVNDFQKGDIAEGYSVSREKKESFPLTVTSAQKNPTAFYLCASIPPHGTGGTGELFFGEGSRLTVL.

The CDR3 DNA reads TGTGCCAGCAGCGTAGCTACAGGGTGGGAGACCCAGTACTTC. Translating gives CASSVATGWETQYF. J is TRBJ2-5 and V is TRBV9; possibly TRBD1 for D (6 bases). V gave up 0 bases and J gave up 5 bases, with 11 bases separating them. This CDR3 spans 14 amino acids. Looked up from germline, CDR1 is SGDLS and CDR2 is YYNGEE.

J is TRBJ2-3 and V is TRBV28; D gene ambiguous. The CDR3 totals 15 residues. Trimming shortened V by 3 bases and J by 1 base, and 11 bases separated the two germline ends. Germline V lookup: CDR1 MDHEN, CDR2 SYDVKM. This CDR3 is CASSFGGRRTDTQYF. CDR3 nucleotides: TGTGCCAGCAGTTTTGGCGGTAGACGCACAGATACGCAGTATTTT.

The rearrangement joins TRBV6-5 to TRBJ1-3, with D hard to call. The CDR3 contains 15 residues. Germline CDR1 is MNHEY and CDR2 is SVGAGI. Trimming shortened V by 6 bases and J by 0 bases, and 12 bases separated the two germline ends. CDR3 protein: CASRGDGGSGNTIYF. The DNA for the CDR3 is TGTGCCAGCAGGGGAGACGGTGGCTCTGGAAACACCATATATTTT.

V is TRBV11-2 and J is TRBJ2-1, with 9 nucleotides matching TRBD1. The CDR3 length is 16 residues. Trimming took 1 base from V and 8 from J; bases not matched to a gene: 9. CDR1 is SGHAT, CDR2 FQNNGV, per germline. The CDR3 reads CASSLGPGQGMYEQFF. In nucleotides, the CDR3 is TGTGCCAGCAGCTTAGGGCCGGGACAGGGCATGTATGAGCAGTTCTTC.

The V and J genes are TRBV6-5 and TRBJ1-6; 7 nucleotides agree with TRBD1. Germline CDR1 reads MNHEY; CDR2 reads SVGAGI. The V gene end was trimmed by 7 bases and the J gene end by 7 bases; junction bases not matched to a gene: 7. The CDR3 totals 14 residues. CDR3 DNA: TGTGCCAGCATATTGGACAGGTCGAATTCACCCCTCCACTTT. Translating it yields CASILDRSNSPLHF.

The count of this clone is one. This chain uses TRBV5-6 with TRBJ1-4, with D possibly matching TRBD1 (6 bases). V lost 2 bases and J 0 bases, leaving 11 bases between the germline ends. The CDR3 is 16 amino acids. Germline V gene data show CDR1 as SGHDT and CDR2 as YYEEEE. The CDR3 sequence is CASSFRTAATNEKLFF. The CDR3 DNA sequence: TGTGCCAGCAGCTTTCGGACAGCCGCAACTAATGAAAAACTGTTTTTT. The full variable domain, in which reference TRBV5-6 and TRBJ1-4 provide the parts outside the CDR3, is DAGVTQSPTHLIKTRGQQVTLRCSPKSGHDTVSWYQQALGQGPQFIFQYYEEEERQRGNFPDRFSGHQFPNYSSELNVNALLLGDSALYLCASSFRTAATNEKLFFGSGTQLSVL.

This clone was found a few times. The rearrangement links TRBV28 to TRBJ1-4; D is perhaps TRBD1 (6 bases). The germline V and J ends were trimmed by 5 bases and 2 bases, with 12 bases remaining between them. Germline assignment: CDR1 MDHEN and CDR2 SYDVKM. The CDR3 is 15 residues long. Here the CDR3 DNA reads TGTGCCAGCAGTCCCAGGGGCTCGACTAATGAAAAACTGTTTTTT. Translated: CASSPRGSTNEKLFF.

This chain connects TRBV2 to TRBJ2-5; 12 nucleotides line up with TRBD2. Trimming took 8 bases from V and 0 from J; bases not matched to a gene: 4. Germline-derived CDR1 and CDR2 are SNHLY and FYNNEI. The CDR3 covers 15 residues. The DNA for the CDR3 is TGTGCCAGCGGGCTAGCGGGGGGGTACCAAGAGACCCAGTACTTC. It translates to CASGLAGGYQETQYF.

V is TRBV6-5 and J is TRBJ1-6; 7 bases map to TRBD1. The CDR3 sequence is 16 residues long. V dropped 4 bases and J dropped 9; count of bases not matched to a gene: 12. The germline V gene encodes CDR1 MNHEY and CDR2 SVGAGI. The CDR3 DNA reads as TGTGCCAGCAGTTCTCCGAGGGGGCAGTTTGGTTCACCCCTCCACTTT. Translating gives CASSSPRGQFGSPLHF.

This clone was seen a few times. The V and J genes are TRBV29-1 and TRBJ1-1; D perhaps matches TRBD1 (6 bases). The V end was cut by 4 bases, the J end by 3 bases, with 6 bases between. This CDR3 comprises 11 residues. Germline values: CDR1 SQVTM, CDR2 ANQGSEA. The DNA of the CDR3 is TGCAGCGTTGGACAGGACACTGAAGCTTTCTTT. The encoded protein is CSVGQDTEAFF.

The rearrangement joins TRBV3-1 (or the pseudogene TRBV3-2) to TRBJ2-3, with D hard to call. V was cut by 1 base and J by 4 bases, with 15 bases left in between. Per germline, CDR1 LGHDT and CDR2 YNNKEL (reference sequence). The CDR3 has 16 amino acids. The CDR3 coding sequence is TGTGCCAGCAGCCAAGCAAGAGGAAAGTCGGCAGATACGCAGTATTTT. Protein: CASSQARGKSADTQYF.

This chain links TRBV4-2 with TRBJ2-7, with D possibly being TRBD2 (6 bases). The germline CDR1 and CDR2 sequences are LGHNA and YNFKEQ. CDR3 size: 14 residues. With 4 bases removed from V and 6 bases from J, the gap between germline ends came to 16 bases. CDR3 in amino acids: CASSRWDFPAEQYF. The CDR3 nucleotides read TGTGCCAGCAGCCGATGGGACTTCCCGGCCGAGCAGTACTTC.

This chain links TRBV13 with TRBJ2-5, with TRBD2 matching over 8 bases. This CDR3 comprises 16 residues. Trimming removed 4 bases from V and 4 bases from J; junction bases left unmatched: 11. Germline V CDR1 and CDR2: PRHDT, FYEKMQ (reference sequence). The CDR3 coding sequence is TGTGCCAGCAGCTCGGGAGGGCTAGCGGGCCGAGAGACCCAGTACTTC. Residues: CASSSGGLAGRETQYF.